The entry below describes one T cell receptor beta chain. Its antigen is currently unknown. This sample was taken from a study of CD8 T cells in Susac syndrome. Notes on the study in general: The authors acknowledged that their TCR sequencing and HLA analysis involved a relatively small number of individuals.

The RNA input was 0.5 to 1 ug, and it was reverse transcribed with random hexamers. TCRdb passed the immunoSEQ multiplex PCR reads through MiXCR, listing each CDR3 protein once. The sample includes some 110,000 distinct CDR3 sequences, just over 90% seen only once; the top ten take 0.25% to 0.35%. CDR1 and CDR2 from the germline V gene are MNHEY and SVGEGT. The CDR3 length is 15 residues. Trimming took 0 bases from V and 2 from J; bases not matched to a gene: 2. Sequencing of TCR beta was performed on blood CD8+ and CD4+ T cells. The sequenced sample consisted of CD8+ T cells from PBMCs. The V gene is TRBV6-2 or TRBV6-3, the J gene TRBJ2-5; 8 nucleotides line up with TRBD1. This receptor was taken from a human donor with multiple sclerosis. CDR3 residues: CASSYSDRVQETQYF. CDR3 DNA: TGTGCCAGCAGTTACTCGGACAGGGTACAAGAGACCCAGTACTTC.